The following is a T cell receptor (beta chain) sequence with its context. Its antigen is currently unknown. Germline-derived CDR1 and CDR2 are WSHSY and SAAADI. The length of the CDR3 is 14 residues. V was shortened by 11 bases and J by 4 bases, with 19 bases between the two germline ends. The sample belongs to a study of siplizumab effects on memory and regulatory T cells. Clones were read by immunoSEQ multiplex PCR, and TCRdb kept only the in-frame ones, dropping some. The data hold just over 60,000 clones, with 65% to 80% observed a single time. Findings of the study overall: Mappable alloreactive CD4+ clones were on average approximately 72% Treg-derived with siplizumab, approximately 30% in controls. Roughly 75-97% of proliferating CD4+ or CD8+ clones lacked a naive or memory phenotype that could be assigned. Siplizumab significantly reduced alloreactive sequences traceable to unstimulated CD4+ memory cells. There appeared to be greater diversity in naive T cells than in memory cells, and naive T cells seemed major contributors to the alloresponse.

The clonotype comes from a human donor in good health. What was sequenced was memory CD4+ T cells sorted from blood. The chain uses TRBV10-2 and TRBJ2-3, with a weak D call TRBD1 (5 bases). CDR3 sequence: CAVSWGARSDTQYF. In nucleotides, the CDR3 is TGCGCCGTTTCGTGGGGCGCCCGGTCAGATACGCAGTATTTT.